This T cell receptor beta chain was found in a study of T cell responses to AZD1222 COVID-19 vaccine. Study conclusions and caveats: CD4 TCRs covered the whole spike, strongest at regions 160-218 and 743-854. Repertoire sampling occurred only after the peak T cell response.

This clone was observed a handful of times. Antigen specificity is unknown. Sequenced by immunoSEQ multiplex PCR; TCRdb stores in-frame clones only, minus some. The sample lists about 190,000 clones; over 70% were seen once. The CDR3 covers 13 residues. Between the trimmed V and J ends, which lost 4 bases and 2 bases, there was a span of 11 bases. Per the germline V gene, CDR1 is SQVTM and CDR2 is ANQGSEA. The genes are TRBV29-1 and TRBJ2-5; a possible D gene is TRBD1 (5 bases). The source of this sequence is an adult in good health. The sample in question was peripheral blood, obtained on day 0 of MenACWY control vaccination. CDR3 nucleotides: TGCAGCGTTGGACAGAATATACAAGAGACCCAGTACTTC. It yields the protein CSVGQNIQETQYF.